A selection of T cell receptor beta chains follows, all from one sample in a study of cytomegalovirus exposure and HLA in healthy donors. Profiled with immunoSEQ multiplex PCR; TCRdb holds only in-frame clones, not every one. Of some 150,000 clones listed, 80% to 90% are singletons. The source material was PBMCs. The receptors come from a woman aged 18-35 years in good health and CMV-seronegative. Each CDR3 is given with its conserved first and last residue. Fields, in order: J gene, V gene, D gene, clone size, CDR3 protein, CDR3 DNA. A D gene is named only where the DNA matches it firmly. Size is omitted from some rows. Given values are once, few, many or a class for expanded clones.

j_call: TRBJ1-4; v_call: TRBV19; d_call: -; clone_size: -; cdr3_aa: CASSIVRSTNEKLFF; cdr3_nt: TGTGCCAGTAGTATAGTGCGCTCAACTAATGAAAAACTGTTTTTT
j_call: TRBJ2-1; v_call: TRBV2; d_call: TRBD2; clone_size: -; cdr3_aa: CASRGLADNEQFF; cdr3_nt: TGTGCCAGCAGGGGACTAGCAGACAATGAGCAGTTCTTC
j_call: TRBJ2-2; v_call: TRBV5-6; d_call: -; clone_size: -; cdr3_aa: CASSLDLALTGELFF; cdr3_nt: TGTGCCAGCAGCTTGGACCTAGCCTTAACCGGGGAGCTGTTTTTT
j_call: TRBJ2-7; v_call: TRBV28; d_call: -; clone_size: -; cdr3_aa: CASSFLRASSYEQYF; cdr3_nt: TGTGCCAGCAGTTTTCTACGTGCTTCTTCCTACGAGCAGTACTTC
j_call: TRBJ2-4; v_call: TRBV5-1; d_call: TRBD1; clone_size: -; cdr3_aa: CASSSDGDRTNIQYF; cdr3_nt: TGCGCCAGCAGCTCCGACGGGGACAGAACAAACATTCAGTACTTC
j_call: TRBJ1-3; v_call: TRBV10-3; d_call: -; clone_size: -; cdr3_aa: CAISDRGAGNTIYF; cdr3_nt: TGTGCCATCAGTGACAGGGGCGCTGGAAACACCATATATTTT
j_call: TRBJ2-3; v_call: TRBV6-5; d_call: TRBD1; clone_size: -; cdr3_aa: CASSYGQGALDTQYF; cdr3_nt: TGTGCCAGCAGTTACGGACAGGGGGCCTTAGATACGCAGTATTTT
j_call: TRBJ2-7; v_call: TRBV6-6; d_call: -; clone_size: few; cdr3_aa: CASSYQGWGYEQYF; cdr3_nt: TGTGCCAGCAGTTATCAGGGATGGGGCTACGAGCAGTACTTC
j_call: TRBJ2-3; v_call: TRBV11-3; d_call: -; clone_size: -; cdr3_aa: CASRAQGWGTDTQYF; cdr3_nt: TGTGCCAGCAGGGCACAGGGTTGGGGGACAGATACGCAGTATTTT
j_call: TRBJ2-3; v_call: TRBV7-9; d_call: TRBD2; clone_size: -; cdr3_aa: CASSSIGLAATQYF; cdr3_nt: TGTGCCAGCAGCTCGATTGGACTAGCTGCTACGCAGTATTTT
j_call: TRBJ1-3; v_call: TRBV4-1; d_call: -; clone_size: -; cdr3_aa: CASSHLTGSGNTIYF; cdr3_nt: TGCGCCAGCAGCCACCTGACGGGCTCTGGAAACACCATATATTTT
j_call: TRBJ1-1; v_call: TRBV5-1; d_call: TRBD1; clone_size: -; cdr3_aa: CASRKGQLFYQAFF; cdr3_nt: TGCGCCAGCAGGAAGGGACAGCTCTTCTATCAAGCTTTCTTT
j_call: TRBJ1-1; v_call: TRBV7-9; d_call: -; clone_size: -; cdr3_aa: CASSLRQANTEAFF; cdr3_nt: TGTGCCAGCAGCTTAAGACAGGCGAACACTGAAGCTTTCTTT
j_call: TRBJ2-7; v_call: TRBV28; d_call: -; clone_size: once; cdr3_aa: CASSAIGGGSYEQYF; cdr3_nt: TGTGCCAGCAGTGCCATCGGGGGTGGGTCCTACGAGCAGTACTTC
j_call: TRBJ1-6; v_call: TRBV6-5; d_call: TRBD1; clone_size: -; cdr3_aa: CASTGTDNSPLHF; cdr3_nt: TGTGCCAGTACCGGGACAGATAATTCACCCCTCCACTTT
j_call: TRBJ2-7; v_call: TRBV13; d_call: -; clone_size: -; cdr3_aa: CASSSQGTYEQYF; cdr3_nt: TGTGCCAGCAGCTCACAGGGTACCTACGAGCAGTACTTC
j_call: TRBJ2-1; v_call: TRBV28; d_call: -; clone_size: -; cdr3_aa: CASTSNNEQFF; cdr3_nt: TGTGCCAGCACCTCTAACAATGAGCAGTTCTTC
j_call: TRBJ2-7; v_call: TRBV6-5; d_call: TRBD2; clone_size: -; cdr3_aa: CASSSRTSGSRYEQYF; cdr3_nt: TGTGCCAGCAGTTCAAGGACTAGCGGGAGCCGGTACGAGCAGTACTTC
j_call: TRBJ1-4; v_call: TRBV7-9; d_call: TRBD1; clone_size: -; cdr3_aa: CASSTSPGGTEKLFF; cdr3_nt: TGTGCCAGCAGCACTAGTCCAGGGGGTACTGAAAAACTGTTTTTT
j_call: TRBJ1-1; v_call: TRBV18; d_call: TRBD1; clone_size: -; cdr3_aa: CASSLQGAKNTEAFF; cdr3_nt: TGTGCCAGCTCACTTCAGGGGGCTAAGAACACTGAAGCTTTCTTT
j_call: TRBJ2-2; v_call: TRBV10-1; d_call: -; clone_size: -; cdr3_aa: CASSEYSLVANTGELFF; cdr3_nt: TGCGCCAGCAGTGAGTACTCACTAGTGGCGAACACCGGGGAGCTGTTTTTT
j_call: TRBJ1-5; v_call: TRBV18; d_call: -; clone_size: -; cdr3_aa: CASSTAGSNQPQHF; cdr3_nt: TGTGCCAGCTCGACAGCAGGGAGCAATCAGCCCCAGCATTTT
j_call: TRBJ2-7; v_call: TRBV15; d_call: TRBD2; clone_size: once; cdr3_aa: CATSRGHLAGAYEQYF; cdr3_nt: TGTGCCACCAGCAGAGGGCACCTAGCGGGAGCATACGAGCAGTACTTC